These 29 T cell receptor beta chains were sequenced from one sample in a study of response to subunit inactivated influenza vaccine. TCRdb itself ran the RT-PCR reads through MiXCR, one entry per CDR3 protein. The sample lists under 750,000 distinct CDR3 sequences, 10% to 15% occurring once. Sequenced here: PBMCs from blood, sampled on the day of vaccination. Every receptor here comes from a man aged 45 to 65 who received an inactivated influenza vaccine.

The chain employs TRBV10-3 and TRBJ2-1; 8 nucleotides agree with TRBD2. The V gene end was trimmed by 6 bases and the J gene end by 4 bases; junction bases not matched to a gene: 5. The CDR3 is made up of 14 amino acids. The germline V gene has CDR1 ENHRY and CDR2 SYGVKD. The CDR3 reads CAIRQRGKYNEQFF. CDR3 bases: TGTGCCATCAGGCAGCGGGGGAAATACAATGAGCAGTTCTTC.

The V and J genes are TRBV10-3 and TRBJ1-5; D uncertain. CDR3 length equals 13 residues. Deletions cut 8 bases from V and 3 bases from J, with 11 bases between. Germline V CDR1 and CDR2: ENHRY, SYGVKD. The CDR3 DNA is TGTGCCATCGGAGGGCAGGACAATCAGCCCCAGCATTTT. Amino acid sequence: CAIGGQDNQPQHF.

This clonotype showed up just a few times. J is TRBJ2-4 and V is TRBV9, with D hard to call. CDR1 is SGDLS, CDR2 YYNGEE, per germline. Trimming stripped 0 bases from V and 5 bases from J, with 6 bases between. This CDR3 has 13 amino acids. The CDR3 DNA reads as TGTGCCAGCAGCGTAGACAACCAAAACATTCAGTACTTC. It is translated as CASSVDNQNIQYF.

This clonotype appeared many times. This chain uses TRBV12-3 or TRBV12-4 with TRBJ2-3; D gene uncertain. Trimming removed 3 bases from V and 1 base from J, with 11 bases in between. The CDR3 is made up of 15 amino acids. This CDR3 reads CASSFTSYGTDTQYF. Here the CDR3 DNA reads TGTGCCAGCAGTTTTACCAGCTACGGCACAGATACGCAGTATTTT.

This clonotype has more than one count but fewer than ten. Mismatch with germline at one junction end may stem from a read error. CDR3 residues: CAISYAYASGTEVYEQYF. CDR3 bases: TGTGCCATCAGTTACGCATATGCATCCGGGACGGAAGTCTACGAGCAGTACTTC. The chain has TRBV6-5 and TRBJ2-7; D possibly matches TRBD1 or TRBD2 (5 bases each). Germline lookup yields CDR1 MNHEY and CDR2 SVGAGI. The CDR3 is 18 amino acids.

The chain links TRBV5-1 to TRBJ2-5, with no clear D. V dropped 4 bases and J dropped 3 bases, with 10 bases sitting between them. Germline assignment: CDR1 SGHRS and CDR2 YFSETQ. The CDR3 runs 13 residues. In nucleotides, the CDR3 is TGCGCCAGCAGCAAGAGACCTGAAGAGACCCAGTACTTC. The encoded protein is CASSKRPEETQYF.

This chain uses TRBV6-2 or TRBV6-3 with TRBJ2-2; no clear D gene. Per the germline V gene, CDR1 is MNHEY and CDR2 is SVGEGT. This CDR3 is built from 14 residues. The V gene lost 3 bases and the J gene lost 4 bases, with 9 bases spanning the gap. In DNA form, the CDR3 reads TGTGCCAGCAGTTATTACAGCCCCACCGGGGAGCTGTTTTTT. Translation gives CASSYYSPTGELFF.

This clonotype was seen only a few times. The rearrangement uses TRBV20-1 and TRBJ2-7; D unresolved. Trimming removed 6 bases at V and 1 base at J, with 7 bases between. The CDR3 is made up of 11 amino acids. The germline V gene encodes CDR1 DFQATT and CDR2 SNEGSKA (reference sequence). For the CDR3, the DNA is TGCAGTGCGCAGATATCCTACGAGCAGTACTTC. Encoded protein: CSAQISYEQYF.

This clonotype has just a few counts. This chain joins TRBV5-1 and TRBJ2-7, with a possible D match to TRBD2 (6 bases). The CDR3 consists of 16 residues. The V end lost 0 bases, the J end lost 3 bases, and 16 bases lay between the germline ends. Germline lookup yields CDR1 SGHRS and CDR2 YFSETQ. The CDR3 DNA reads as TGCGCCAGCAGCTTGGCCGGTTGGAGGGCAGGCTACGAGCAGTACTTC. This codes for CASSLAGWRAGYEQYF.

The chain is built from TRBV5-1 and TRBJ2-5; 12 bases agree with TRBD1. Losses at the gene ends were 5 bases for V and 5 bases for J; bases not matched to a gene: 4. From germline, CDR1 is SGHRS and CDR2 YFSETQ. This CDR3 contains 14 residues. The CDR3 coding sequence is TGCGCCAGCAGGTCTGGGACAGGGGGCGAGACCCAGTACTTC. Translation: CASRSGTGGETQYF.

This clonotype was counted between two and nine times. The V and J genes are TRBV6-2 or TRBV6-3 and TRBJ2-2; 13 bases are shared with TRBD2. This CDR3 has 18 amino acids. Trimming cost V 6 bases and J 7 bases; bases outside gene matches: 14. Germline lookup yields CDR1 MNHEY and CDR2 SVGEGT. CDR3 bases: TGTGCCAGCAGCCTCATCCGCGGGACTAGCGGGAAAATCGGGGAGCTGTTTTTT. Translated: CASSLIRGTSGKIGELFF.

The chain recombines TRBV7-2 with TRBJ2-7, with TRBD2 matching over 12 bases. V was pared by 5 bases and J by 2 bases, with 1 base of the junction left unmatched. The CDR3 spans 14 residues. The germline CDR1 and CDR2 sequences are SGHTA and FQGNSA. CDR3 bases: TGTGCCAGCAGCGCTAGCGGGAGGGCCTACGAGCAGTACTTC. Encoded protein: CASSASGRAYEQYF.

This clonotype was seen at least ten times. The J gene is TRBJ2-3, the V gene TRBV20-1; a possible D gene is TRBD2 (5 bases). CDR3 length: 13 residues. Trimming took off 3 bases at V and 4 bases at J, with 11 bases between the two ends. Germline-derived CDR1 and CDR2 are DFQATT and SNEGSKA (reference sequence). CDR3 in amino acids: CSASLASPDTQYF. In DNA form, the CDR3 reads TGCAGTGCTAGCCTGGCTAGCCCAGATACGCAGTATTTT.

This clonotype was counted at least ten times. This rearrangement joins TRBV12-3 or TRBV12-4 to TRBJ2-2; maybe TRBD1 (6 bases). V was cut by 2 bases and J by 3 bases, with 13 bases left in between. This CDR3 spans 16 amino acids. DNA for the CDR3: TGTGCCAGCAGTTTAAATGCAGGGGCAGACACCGGGGAGCTGTTTTTT. Translation gives CASSLNAGADTGELFF.

This clonotype was counted between two and nine times. The chain's CDR3 is CASSHRAGENTGELFF. Here the CDR3 DNA reads TGCGCCAGCAGCCACAGAGCGGGAGAGAACACCGGGGAGCTGTTTTTT. The chain links TRBV4-1 to TRBJ2-2; 8 bases line up with TRBD2. Germline V gene sequence: CDR1 MGHRA, CDR2 YSYEKL. V trimming: 3 bases; J trimming: 1 base; junction bases outside the gene matches: 4. The CDR3 loop spans 16 amino acids.

This clonotype was seen only a few times. Mismatch with germline at one junction end may stem from a read error. The V gene is TRBV28, the J gene TRBJ2-1; 10 bases fit TRBD1. The germline V gene encodes CDR1 MDHEN and CDR2 SYDVKM. The CDR3 covers 15 residues. CDR3: CASTLPGQGYIEQFF. The CDR3 bases are TGTGCCAGCACCCTTCCGGGACAGGGGTACATTGAGCAGTTCTTC.

The chain links TRBV5-4 to TRBJ2-5, with D maybe TRBD2 (6 bases). Trimming removed 3 bases at V and 1 base at J, with 13 bases between. CDR3 length: 15 residues. CDR1 is SGHNT and CDR2 is YYREEE in the germline V gene (reference sequence). CDR3 in amino acids: CASSSTGEPQETQYF. The CDR3 region has the DNA TGTGCCAGCAGCTCCACGGGAGAACCCCAAGAGACCCAGTACTTC. Full variable domain (remainder filled in from reference TRBV5-4 and TRBJ2-5): ETGVTQSPTHLIKTRGQQVTLRCSSQSGHNTVSWYQQALGQGPQFIFQYYREEENGRGNFPPRFSGLQFPNYSSELNVNALELDDSALYLCASSSTGEPQETQYFGPGTRLLVL.

V is TRBV15 and J is TRBJ2-7, with D possibly being TRBD1 (5 bases). The CDR3 is made up of 15 amino acids. Trimming pared 1 base from V and 3 bases from J, leaving 13 bases between. In germline, CDR1 is LNHNV, CDR2 YYDKDF (reference sequence). CDR3 nucleotides: TGTGCCACCAGCAGAGGTCAGGGCGTGGGCTACGAGCAGTACTTC. This sequence encodes CATSRGQGVGYEQYF.

This clonotype has just a few counts. The chain uses TRBV24-1 and TRBJ2-3; 14 bases agree with TRBD2. Per the germline V gene, CDR1 is KGHDR and CDR2 is SFDVKD. V gave up 9 bases and J gave up 0 bases; unmatched junction bases: 7. The CDR3 has 17 amino acids. The CDR3 region has the DNA TGTGCCACCGCCGGGACTAGCGGGAGCACTAGCACAGATACGCAGTATTTT. Protein product: CATAGTSGSTSTDTQYF.

This clonotype came up many times. The chain is built from TRBV12-3 or TRBV12-4 and TRBJ1-2, with D tentatively TRBD1 (6 bases). The CDR3 contains 14 residues. The V gene lost 1 base and the J gene lost 2 bases, with 8 bases spanning the gap. CDR3 sequence (DNA): TGTGCCAGCAGTTTAGTGCAGGGGAACTATGGCTACACCTTC. Protein sequence: CASSLVQGNYGYTF.

This clonotype was seen only a few times. The CDR3 loop is CASSTGLLYEQYF. The CDR3 bases are TGTGCCAGCAGTACGGGTCTCCTTTACGAGCAGTACTTC. V usage is TRBV12-3 or TRBV12-4 and J usage is TRBJ2-7; no clear D gene. The V and J ends lost 5 bases and 4 bases respectively, with 12 bases between them. The CDR3 is 13 residues long.

J is TRBJ2-3 and V is TRBV28, with 7 bases identical to TRBD2. J lost 8 bases, V lost 1 base, and 6 bases had no gene match. The V gene's germline CDR1 is MDHEN and CDR2 SYDVKM. CDR3 length equals 14 residues. This chain's CDR3 is CASSLSLGGGTQYF. In nucleotides, the CDR3 is TGTGCCAGCAGTTTATCCTTGGGGGGGGGTACGCAGTATTTT.

This clonotype was observed a handful of times. V and J are TRBV7-8 and TRBJ2-2; 8 nucleotides agree with TRBD1. The CDR3 spans 15 residues. The germline CDR1 and CDR2 sequences are SGHVS and FQNEAQ. Germline trimming cut 6 bases from V and 6 bases from J; bases unmatched to any gene: 9. DNA of the CDR3: TGTGCCAGCAGTTCACGACAGGGGAGATCCGGGGAGCTGTTTTTT. This encodes CASSSRQGRSGELFF.

V is TRBV25-1 and J is TRBJ2-6; D is possibly TRBD2 (5 bases). Trimming took 4 bases from V and 4 from J, leaving 11 bases between them. The CDR3 loop spans 15 amino acids. Germline CDR1 and CDR2: MGHDK and SYGVNS. The CDR3 protein is CASSGTGWGANVLTF. In nucleotides, the CDR3 is TGTGCCAGCAGTGGGACTGGATGGGGGGCCAACGTCCTGACTTTC.

A few counts support this clonotype. CDR3 coding DNA: TGTGCCAGCAGCTTAAGGGGGGACAGTCACAATGAGCAGTTCTTC. It yields the protein CASSLRGDSHNEQFF. This rearrangement joins TRBV7-6 to TRBJ2-1; weak D call: TRBD1 (7 bases). This CDR3 is built from 15 residues. The germline V and J ends were trimmed by 2 bases and 5 bases, with 13 bases remaining between them. Germline V gene data show CDR1 as SGHVS and CDR2 as FNYEAQ. Supplemented by reference TRBV7-6 and TRBJ2-1, the full variable domain reads GAGVSQSPRYKVTKRGQDVALRCDPISGHVSLYWYRQALGQGPEFLTYFNYEAQQDKSGLPNDRFSAERPEGSISTLTIQRTEQRDSAMYRCASSLRGDSHNEQFFGPGTRLTVL.

The chain couples TRBV10-3 to TRBJ2-2; no reliable D call. Trimming removed 7 bases from V and 0 bases from J, with 15 bases in between. CDR1 and CDR2 (germline): ENHRY, SYGVKD. CDR3 length: 16 amino acids. CDR3 nucleotide sequence: TGTGCCATCATGGGTAGCAGCCTCGCGAACACCGGGGAGCTGTTTTTT. Protein product: CAIMGSSLANTGELFF.

This clonotype was seen more than once but under ten times. The chain has TRBV7-2 and TRBJ2-1; D possibly corresponds to TRBD1 (6 bases). This CDR3 spans 16 amino acids. Germline CDR1 and CDR2: SGHTA and FQGNSA. The ends were cut back, 7 bases at V and 0 bases at J, with 16 bases in the middle. The CDR3: CASTPIRGSSYNEQFF. DNA of the CDR3: TGTGCCAGCACCCCGATCAGGGGAAGCTCCTACAATGAGCAGTTCTTC.

This clonotype has more than one count but fewer than ten. The V gene is TRBV5-1, the J gene TRBJ2-2, with D hard to call. Germline V gene sequence: CDR1 SGHRS, CDR2 YFSETQ. The V end lost 1 base, the J end lost 0 bases, and 4 bases lay between the germline ends. The CDR3 loop spans 14 amino acids. The CDR3 nucleotides read TGCGCCAGCAGCTTGCAGACGAACACCGGGGAGCTGTTTTTT. It is translated as CASSLQTNTGELFF.

The chain carries TRBV7-8 and TRBJ2-7; D is unclear. Germline CDR1 SGHVS, CDR2 FQNEAQ. V shed 5 bases and J shed 3 bases, with 14 bases lying between them. This CDR3 has 14 amino acids. The CDR3 bases are TGTGCCAGCAGCATATCGGGCCACCTCTACGAGCAGTACTTC. It translates to CASSISGHLYEQYF.